What follows are 14 T cell receptor beta chains derived from one specimen sequenced in a study of T cell responses to AZD1222 COVID-19 vaccine. Some clones are missing from TCRdb's copy, which holds only in-frame ones; the method was immunoSEQ multiplex PCR. The table records 94,000 or so clones, 89% of them present only once. Sequencing used peripheral blood, obtained on day 0 of AZD1222 vaccination. These receptors were collected from an adult in good health.

This chain connects TRBV9 to TRBJ1-6; no firm D call. Per the germline V gene, CDR1 is SGDLS and CDR2 is YYNGEE. Trimming shortened V by 3 bases and J by 7 bases, and 14 bases separated the two germline ends. This CDR3 spans 15 amino acids. The DNA for the CDR3 is TGTGCCAGCAGCGAGGGTTGGGATGGGAATTCACCCCTCCACTTT. Its translation is CASSEGWDGNSPLHF.

V is TRBV19 and J is TRBJ1-2, with 7 bases that match TRBD1. Trimming at V came to 10 bases and at J to 6 bases, leaving 14 bases not matched to a gene. The CDR3 loop spans 14 amino acids. The germline CDR1 and CDR2 sequences are LNHDA and SQIVND (reference sequence). CDR3 residues: CATRVGGGTHGYTF. The CDR3 DNA reads TGTGCCACCCGAGTTGGAGGGGGCACTCATGGCTACACCTTC.

The V call is TRBV5-1, the J call TRBJ1-1; no firm D call. Per the germline V gene, CDR1 is SGHRS and CDR2 is YFSETQ. This CDR3 region has 13 residues. The ends were cut back, 0 bases at V and 8 bases at J, with 11 bases in the middle. The CDR3 loop reads CASSLDVSFEAFF. CDR3 DNA sequence: TGCGCCAGCAGCTTGGATGTCAGTTTCGAAGCTTTCTTT.

The V call is TRBV15, the J call TRBJ1-1, with D maybe TRBD1 (5 bases). V lost 5 bases and J lost 4, with 23 bases in between. The CDR3 runs to 17 residues. Germline lookup yields CDR1 LNHNV and CDR2 YYDKDF (reference sequence). The CDR3 sequence is CATSPGRRALSSTEAFF. CDR3 nucleotide sequence: TGTGCCACCAGCCCCGGGCGCAGGGCCCTAAGTTCCACTGAAGCTTTCTTT.

V is TRBV12-3 or TRBV12-4 and J is TRBJ1-2; D is perhaps TRBD1 (5 bases). The CDR3 has 11 amino acids. V was clipped by 4 bases and J by 6 bases, with 6 bases between them. CDR3 sequence: CASSSGDGYTF. The CDR3 DNA is TGTGCCAGCAGTTCGGGGGATGGCTACACCTTC.

The chain recombines TRBV29-1 with TRBJ2-7; D possibly corresponds to TRBD2 (5 bases). Trimming cost V 0 bases and J 0 bases, with 15 bases left between them. CDR1 and CDR2 (germline): SQVTM, ANQGSEA. The CDR3 contains 16 residues. DNA for the CDR3: TGCAGCGTTGAAGATTGGTCCGGGGTGAGCTCCTACGAGCAGTACTTC. This codes for CSVEDWSGVSSYEQYF.

A few counts support this clone. This chain connects TRBV30 to TRBJ1-4; D is uncertain. The CDR3 has 16 residues. The germline V and J ends were trimmed by 1 base and 3 bases, with 15 bases remaining between them. The germline V gene encodes CDR1 GTSNPN and CDR2 SVGIG (reference sequence). The CDR3 sequence is CAWSGVLASANEKLFF. The CDR3 nucleotides read TGTGCCTGGAGTGGAGTACTTGCATCAGCTAATGAAAAACTGTTTTTT.

The J gene is TRBJ2-1, the V gene TRBV9; possibly TRBD2 for D (6 bases). The ends were cut back, 0 bases at V and 4 bases at J, with 11 bases in the middle. Germline V CDR1 and CDR2: SGDLS, YYNGEE. This CDR3 is built from 15 residues. The CDR3 sequence is CASSVDLARYNEQFF. CDR3 in DNA: TGTGCCAGCAGCGTAGATCTAGCGAGGTACAATGAGCAGTTCTTC.

The chain couples TRBV19 to TRBJ1-1; D unresolved. This CDR3 contains 12 residues. The V gene lost 5 bases and the J gene lost 5 bases, with 9 bases spanning the gap. Germline assignment: CDR1 LNHDA and CDR2 SQIVND (reference sequence). CDR3 nucleotide sequence: TGTGCCAGTAGTCCGGCCGGGACTGAAGCTTTCTTT. It encodes CASSPAGTEAFF. The variable domain in full, with the rest retrieved from reference TRBV19 and TRBJ1-1, is DGGITQSPKYLFRKEGQNVTLSCEQNLNHDAMYWYRQDPGQGLRLIYYSQIVNDFQKGDIAEGYSVSREKKESFPLTVTSAQKNPTAFYLCASSPAGTEAFFGQGTRLTVV.

CDR3 nucleotides: TGTGCCTGGGATTCCGGGACAGGGGATTTCGGGGAGCTGTTTTTT. Amino acid sequence: CAWDSGTGDFGELFF. The chain joins TRBV30 to TRBJ2-2; 10 bases map to TRBD1. The trim removed 5 bases at V and 7 bases at J, leaving 10 bases unmatched. Germline V gene lookup returns CDR1 GTSNPN and CDR2 SVGIG (reference sequence). This CDR3 comprises 15 residues.

V and J are TRBV12-3 or TRBV12-4 and TRBJ2-3; D is unclear. This CDR3 spans 13 amino acids. Trimming cost V 3 bases and J 1 base, with 5 bases left between them. CDR3 coding DNA: TGTGCCAGCAGTTTGGAGCGCACAGATACGCAGTATTTT. This codes for CASSLERTDTQYF.

The rearrangement joins TRBV6-5 to TRBJ1-6, with TRBD1 matching 10 bases. Trimming removed 8 bases from V and 7 bases from J; junction bases left unmatched: 5. The CDR3 is made up of 14 amino acids. The germline V gene has CDR1 MNHEY and CDR2 SVGAGI. The CDR3 bases are TGTGCCAGCCCCCGGGACAGGGGAAATTCACCCCTCCACTTT. This codes for CASPRDRGNSPLHF.

This chain joins TRBV2 and TRBJ1-5; 7 bases fit TRBD1. Germline loops: CDR1 SNHLY, CDR2 FYNNEI. Germline trimming cut 6 bases from V and 7 bases from J; bases unmatched to any gene: 12. This CDR3 is 15 amino acids long. CDR3 DNA sequence: TGTGCCAGCAGCCCCCTCGGGACAGCTCGGCAGCCCCAGCATTTT. This sequence encodes CASSPLGTARQPQHF.

This clone was recorded a few times. The chain's CDR3 is CASSYPIGTVYGYTF. The CDR3 DNA reads as TGTGCCAGCAGTTACCCCATCGGGACAGTCTATGGCTACACCTTC. J is TRBJ1-2 and V is TRBV6-6; TRBD1 matches at 7 bases. This CDR3 has 15 residues. Germline CDR1 reads MNHNY; CDR2 reads SVGAGI (reference sequence). The junction had 7 bases not matched to a gene; V was cut back by 2 bases and J by 4 bases.